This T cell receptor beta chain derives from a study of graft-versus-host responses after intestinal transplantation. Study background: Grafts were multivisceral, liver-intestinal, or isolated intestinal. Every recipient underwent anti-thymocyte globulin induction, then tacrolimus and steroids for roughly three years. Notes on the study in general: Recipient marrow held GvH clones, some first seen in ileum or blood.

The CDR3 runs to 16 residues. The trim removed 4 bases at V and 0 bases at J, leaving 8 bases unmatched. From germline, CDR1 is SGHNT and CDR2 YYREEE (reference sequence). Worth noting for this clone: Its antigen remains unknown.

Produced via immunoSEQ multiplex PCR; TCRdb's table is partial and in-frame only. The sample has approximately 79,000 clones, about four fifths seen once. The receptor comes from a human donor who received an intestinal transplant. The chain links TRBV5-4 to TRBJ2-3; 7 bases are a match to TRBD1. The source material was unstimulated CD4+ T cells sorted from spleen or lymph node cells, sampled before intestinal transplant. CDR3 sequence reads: CASSGGQIASTDTQYF. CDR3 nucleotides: TGTGCCAGCAGCGGGGGACAGATTGCTAGCACAGATACGCAGTATTTT.